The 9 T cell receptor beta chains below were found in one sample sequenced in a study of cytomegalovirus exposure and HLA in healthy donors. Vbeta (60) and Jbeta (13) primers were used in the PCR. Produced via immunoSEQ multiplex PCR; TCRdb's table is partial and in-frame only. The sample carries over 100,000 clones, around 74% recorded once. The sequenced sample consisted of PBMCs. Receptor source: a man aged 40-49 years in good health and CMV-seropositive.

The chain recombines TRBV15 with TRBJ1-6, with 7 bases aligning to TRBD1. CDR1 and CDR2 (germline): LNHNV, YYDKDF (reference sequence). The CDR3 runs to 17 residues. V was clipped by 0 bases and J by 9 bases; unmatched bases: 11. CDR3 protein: CATSRDFTGAKSSPLHF. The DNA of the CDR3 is TGTGCCACCAGCAGAGATTTCACAGGGGCGAAAAGTTCACCCCTCCACTTT.

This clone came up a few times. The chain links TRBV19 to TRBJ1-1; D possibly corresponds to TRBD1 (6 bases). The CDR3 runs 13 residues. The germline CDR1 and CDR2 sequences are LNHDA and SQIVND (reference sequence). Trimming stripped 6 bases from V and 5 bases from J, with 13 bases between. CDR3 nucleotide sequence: TGTGCCAGTAGCAAATACAGGGATACTGAAGCTTTCTTT. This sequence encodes CASSKYRDTEAFF. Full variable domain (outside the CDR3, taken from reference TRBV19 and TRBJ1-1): DGGITQSPKYLFRKEGQNVTLSCEQNLNHDAMYWYRQDPGQGLRLIYYSQIVNDFQKGDIAEGYSVSREKKESFPLTVTSAQKNPTAFYLCASSKYRDTEAFFGQGTRLTVV.

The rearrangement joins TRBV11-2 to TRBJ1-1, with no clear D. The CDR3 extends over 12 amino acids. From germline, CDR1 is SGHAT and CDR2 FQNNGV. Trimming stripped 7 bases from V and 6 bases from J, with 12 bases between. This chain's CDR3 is CASKLRAAEAFF. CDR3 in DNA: TGTGCCAGCAAACTGAGGGCCGCTGAAGCTTTCTTT.

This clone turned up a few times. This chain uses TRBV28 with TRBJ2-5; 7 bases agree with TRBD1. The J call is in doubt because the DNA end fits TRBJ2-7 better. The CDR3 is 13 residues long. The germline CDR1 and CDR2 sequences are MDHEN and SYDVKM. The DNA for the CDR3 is TGTGCCAGCAGTCCGAGGGACAGATACGAGCAGTACTTC. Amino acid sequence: CASSPRDRYEQYF.

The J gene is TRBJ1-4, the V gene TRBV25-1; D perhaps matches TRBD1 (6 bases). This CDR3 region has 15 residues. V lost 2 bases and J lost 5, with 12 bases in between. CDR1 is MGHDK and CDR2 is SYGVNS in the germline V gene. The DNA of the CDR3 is TGTGCCAGCAGTGAAACGGGGGGCAAGAATGAAAAACTGTTTTTT. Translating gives CASSETGGKNEKLFF. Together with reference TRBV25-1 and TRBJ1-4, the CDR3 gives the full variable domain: EADIYQTPRYLVIGTGKKITLECSQTMGHDKMYWYQQDPGMELHLIHYSYGVNSTEKGDLSSESTVSRIRTEHFPLTLESARPSHTSQYLCASSETGGKNEKLFFGSGTQLSVL.

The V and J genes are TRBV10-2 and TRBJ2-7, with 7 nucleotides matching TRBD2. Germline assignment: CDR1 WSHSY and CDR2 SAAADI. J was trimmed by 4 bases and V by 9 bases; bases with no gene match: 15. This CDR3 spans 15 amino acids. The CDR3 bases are TGCGCCAGTATACCGTCGGGCCGGCGGGGGTACGAGCAGTACTTC. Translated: CASIPSGRRGYEQYF.

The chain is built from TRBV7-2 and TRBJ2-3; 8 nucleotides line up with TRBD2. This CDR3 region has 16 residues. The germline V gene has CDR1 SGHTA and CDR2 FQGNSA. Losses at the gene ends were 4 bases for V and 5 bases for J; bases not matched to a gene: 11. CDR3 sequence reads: CASSSERGKEGDTQYF. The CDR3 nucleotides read TGTGCCAGCAGCTCAGAGCGGGGGAAGGAGGGAGATACGCAGTATTTT.

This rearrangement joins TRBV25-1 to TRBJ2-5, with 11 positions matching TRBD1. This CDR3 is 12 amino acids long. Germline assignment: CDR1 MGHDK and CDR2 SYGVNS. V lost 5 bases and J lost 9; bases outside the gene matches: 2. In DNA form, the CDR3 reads TGTGCCAGCAGTCTGGGACAGGGGGCCCAGTACTTC. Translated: CASSLGQGAQYF.

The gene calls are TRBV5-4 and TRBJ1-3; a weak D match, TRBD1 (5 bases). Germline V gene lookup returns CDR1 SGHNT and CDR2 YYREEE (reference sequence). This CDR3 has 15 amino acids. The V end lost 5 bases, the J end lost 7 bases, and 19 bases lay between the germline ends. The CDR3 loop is CASSLDRSGGNTIYF. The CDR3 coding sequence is TGTGCCAGCAGTCTCGACAGATCGGGAGGTAACACCATATATTTT.